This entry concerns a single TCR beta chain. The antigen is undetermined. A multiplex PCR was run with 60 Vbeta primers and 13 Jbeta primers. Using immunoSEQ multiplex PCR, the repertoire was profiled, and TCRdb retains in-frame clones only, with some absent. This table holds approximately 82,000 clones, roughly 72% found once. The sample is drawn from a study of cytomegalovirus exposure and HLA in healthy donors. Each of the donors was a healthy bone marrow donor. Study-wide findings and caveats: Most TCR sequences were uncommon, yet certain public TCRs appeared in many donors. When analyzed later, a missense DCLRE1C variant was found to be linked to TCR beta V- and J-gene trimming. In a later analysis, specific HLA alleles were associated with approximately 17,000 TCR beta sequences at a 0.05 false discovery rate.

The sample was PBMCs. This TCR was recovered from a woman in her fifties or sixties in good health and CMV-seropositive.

CDR3 loop: CASSPPTGYEQYF. CDR3 coding DNA: TGTGCCAGCTCACCACCGACTGGTTACGAGCAGTACTTC. The rearrangement links TRBV18 to TRBJ2-7; D is undetermined. The germline gives CDR1 KGHSH, CDR2 LQKENI. The V end was cut by 0 bases, the J end by 4 bases, with 7 bases between. There are 13 residues in the CDR3.